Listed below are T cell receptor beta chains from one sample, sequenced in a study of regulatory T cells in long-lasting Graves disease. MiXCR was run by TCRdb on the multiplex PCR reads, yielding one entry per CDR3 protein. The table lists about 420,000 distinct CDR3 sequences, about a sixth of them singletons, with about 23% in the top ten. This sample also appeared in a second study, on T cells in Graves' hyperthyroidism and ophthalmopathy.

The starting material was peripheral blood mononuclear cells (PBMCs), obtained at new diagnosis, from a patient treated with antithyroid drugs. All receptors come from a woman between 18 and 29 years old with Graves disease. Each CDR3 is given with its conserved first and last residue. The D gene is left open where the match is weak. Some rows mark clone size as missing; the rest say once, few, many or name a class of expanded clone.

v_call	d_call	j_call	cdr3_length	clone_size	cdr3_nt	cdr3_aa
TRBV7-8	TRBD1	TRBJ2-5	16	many	TGTGCCAGCAGCCGCACAGGGGTACGGGGACAAGAGACCCAGTACTTC	CASSRTGVRGQETQYF
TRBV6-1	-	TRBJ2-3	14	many	TGTGCCAGCAGCACTGTCGCCAATCAAGATACGCAGTATTTT	CASSTVANQDTQYF
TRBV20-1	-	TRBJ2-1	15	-	TGCAGTCCCATGGCTCGGACTCAAAATTACAATGAGCAGTTCTTC	CSPMARTQNYNEQFF
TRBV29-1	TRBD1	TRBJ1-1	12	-	TGCAGCGTTGGGACAGGGCAATCCGGAGCTTTCTTT	CSVGTGQSGAFF
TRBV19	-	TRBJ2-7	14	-	TGTGCCAGTAGTCCCCTGGACACCCTCTACGAGCAGTACTTC	CASSPLDTLYEQYF
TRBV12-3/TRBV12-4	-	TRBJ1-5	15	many	TGTGCCAGCAGCCAAGTCATGGGGGGTCATCAGCCCCAGCATTTT	CASSQVMGGHQPQHF
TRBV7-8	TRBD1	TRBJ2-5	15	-	TGTGCCAGCAGCTCACCAGGGGGCCGGTCAGAGACCCAGTACTTC	CASSSPGGRSETQYF
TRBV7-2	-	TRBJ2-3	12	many	TGTGCCAGCAGCTTGTTTAGAGATACGCAGTATTTT	CASSLFRDTQYF
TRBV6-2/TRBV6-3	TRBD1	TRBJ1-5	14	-	TGTGCCAGCAGCAACCGGGACAGGGGAGTGCCCCAGCATTTT	CASSNRDRGVPQHF
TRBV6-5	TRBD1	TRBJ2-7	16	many	TGTGCCAGCAGTTACTTTACAGGACAGGGGTCCTACGAGCAGTACTTC	CASSYFTGQGSYEQYF
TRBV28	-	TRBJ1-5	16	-	TGTGCCAGCAGTTTCGCCGCAGGGGTCGGAAGTCAGCCCCAGCATTTT	CASSFAAGVGSQPQHF
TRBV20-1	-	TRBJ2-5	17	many	TGCAGTGCTGGAAGAAGAGCTAGGAGGGGTTACCAAGAGACCCAGTACTTC	CSAGRRARRGYQETQYF
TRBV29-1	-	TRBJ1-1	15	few	TGCAGCGTTGGCAATCTTGGGATCATGAACACTGAAGCTTTCTTT	CSVGNLGIMNTEAFF
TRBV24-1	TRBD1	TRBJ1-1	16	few	TGTGCCACCAGTGATGGGGGACAGGGTTGGAACACTGAAGCTTTCTTT	CATSDGGQGWNTEAFF
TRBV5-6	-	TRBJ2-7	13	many	TGTGCCAGCAGCCTATATAACTCCTACGAGCAGTACTTC	CASSLYNSYEQYF
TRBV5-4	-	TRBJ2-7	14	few	TGTGCCAGCAGCTTGGGACCGAAAATCTACGAGCAGTACTTC	CASSLGPKIYEQYF
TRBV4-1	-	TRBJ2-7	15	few	TGCGCCAGCAGCCAAGTTTCCACTAGCTCCTACGAGCAGTACTTC	CASSQVSTSSYEQYF
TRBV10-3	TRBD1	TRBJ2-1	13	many	TGTGCCTTACAGGGGGCCGATGGTTATGAGCAGTTCTTC	CALQGADGYEQFF
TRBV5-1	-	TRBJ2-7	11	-	TGTGCCAGCAGCTTAGATTTAGAGCAGTACTTC	CASSLDLEQYF
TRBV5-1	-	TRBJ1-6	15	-	TGCGCCAGCAGCTTGGAGAGCTCCTATAATTCACCCCTCCACTTT	CASSLESSYNSPLHF
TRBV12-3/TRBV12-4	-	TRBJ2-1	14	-	TGTGCCAGCAGTTTAGTCGGCTCCTACAATGAGCAGTTCTTC	CASSLVGSYNEQFF
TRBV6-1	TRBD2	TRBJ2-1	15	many	TGTGCCAGCAGTGAAGTAGCGGGAGGGTACAATGAGCAGTTCTTC	CASSEVAGGYNEQFF
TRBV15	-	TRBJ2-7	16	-	TGTGCCACCAGCAGAGATCGTCACAGGGAGTCCTACGAGCAGTACTTC	CATSRDRHRESYEQYF
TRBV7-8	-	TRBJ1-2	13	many	TGTGCCAGCAGCCCTGGGGAGGCCTATGGCTACACCTTC	CASSPGEAYGYTF
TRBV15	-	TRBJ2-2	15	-	TGTGCCACCAGCAGAGATAGGCTCCCCACCGGGGAGCTGTTTTTT	CATSRDRLPTGELFF
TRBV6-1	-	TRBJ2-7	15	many	TGTGCCAGCACCAGACCCGACAGGCGCATCTACGAGCAGTACTTC	CASTRPDRRIYEQYF
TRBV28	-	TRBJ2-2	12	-	TGTGCCAGCGGAGCCGGAGTCGGGGAGCTGTTTTTT	CASGAGVGELFF
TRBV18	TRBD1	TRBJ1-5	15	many	TGTGCCAGCTCACTGACAGGGGAGGCTGGACAGCCCCAGCATTTT	CASSLTGEAGQPQHF
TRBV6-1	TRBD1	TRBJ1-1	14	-	TGTGCCAGCAGCCCTCGGACAGGGGGGTCCGTAGGTTTCTTT	CASSPRTGGSVGFF
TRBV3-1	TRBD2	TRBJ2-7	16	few	TGTGCCAGCAGCCAAGATGTGAGCGGGATAATTCGCGAGCAGTACTTC	CASSQDVSGIIREQYF
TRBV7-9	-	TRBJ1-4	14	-	TGTGCCAGCAGCTTAGTACAGGGTGGTGAAAAACTGTTTTTT	CASSLVQGGEKLFF
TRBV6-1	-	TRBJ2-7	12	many	TGTGCCAGCAGCCACCCCCCCTACGAGCAGTACTTC	CASSHPPYEQYF
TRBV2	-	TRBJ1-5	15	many	TGTGCCAGCAGTGAATCTCTCATAGGCAATCAGCCCCAGCATTTT	CASSESLIGNQPQHF
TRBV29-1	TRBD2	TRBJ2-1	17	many	TGCAGCGTTGAACTAGCGGGAGGTAAGAGCTCCTACAATGAGCAGTTCTTC	CSVELAGGKSSYNEQFF
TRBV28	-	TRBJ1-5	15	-	TGTGCCAGCAGTTTAGGAATGGGGAGCAATCAGCCCCAGCATTTT	CASSLGMGSNQPQHF
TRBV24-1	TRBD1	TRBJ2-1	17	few	TGTGCCACCAGTGATTTATCCCCGAAGACAGGGTTCAATGAGCAGTTCTTC	CATSDLSPKTGFNEQFF
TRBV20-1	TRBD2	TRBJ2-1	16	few	TGCAGTGCTAGAGCTCCGGGACTAGCGGATCACAATGAGCAGTTCTTC	CSARAPGLADHNEQFF
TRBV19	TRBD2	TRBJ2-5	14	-	TGTGCCAGTAGTCGGCGGGAGGGCGAAGAGACCCAGTACTTC	CASSRREGEETQYF
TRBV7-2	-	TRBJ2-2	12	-	TGTGCCAGCAGCCCCAGTTCCGGGGAGCTGTTTTTT	CASSPSSGELFF
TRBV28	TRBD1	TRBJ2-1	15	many	TGTGCCAGCATATTTGGGACAGGGAGTACCAATGAGCAGTTCTTC	CASIFGTGSTNEQFF